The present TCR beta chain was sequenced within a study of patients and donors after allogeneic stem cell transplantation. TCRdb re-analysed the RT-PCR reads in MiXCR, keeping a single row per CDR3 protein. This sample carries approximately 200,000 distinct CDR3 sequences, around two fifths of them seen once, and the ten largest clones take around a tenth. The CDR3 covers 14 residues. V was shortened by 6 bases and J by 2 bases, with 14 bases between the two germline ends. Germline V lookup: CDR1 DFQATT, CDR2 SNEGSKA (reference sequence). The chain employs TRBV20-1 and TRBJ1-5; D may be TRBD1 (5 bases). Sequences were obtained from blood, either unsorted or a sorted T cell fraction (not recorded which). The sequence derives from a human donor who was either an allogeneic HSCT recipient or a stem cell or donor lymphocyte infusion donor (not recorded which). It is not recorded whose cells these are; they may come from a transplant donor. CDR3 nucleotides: TGCAGTGCGTGGGACCGGACCCGCAATCAGCCCCAGCATTTT. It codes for CSAWDRTRNQPQHF.